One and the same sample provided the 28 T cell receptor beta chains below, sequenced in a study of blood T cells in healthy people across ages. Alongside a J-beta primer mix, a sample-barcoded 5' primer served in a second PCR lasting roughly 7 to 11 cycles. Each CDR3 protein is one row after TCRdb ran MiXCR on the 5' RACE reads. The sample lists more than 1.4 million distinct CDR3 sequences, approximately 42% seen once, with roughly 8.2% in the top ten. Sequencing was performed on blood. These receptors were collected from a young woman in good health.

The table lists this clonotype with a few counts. Written as DNA, the CDR3 is TGCAGTGCTCTTACAGGGACAGGTTCCTACGAGCAGTACTTC. This translates into CSALTGTGSYEQYF. The chain carries TRBV20-1 and TRBJ2-7, with 8 bases identical to TRBD1. The CDR3 has 14 residues. The ends lost 5 bases at V and 1 base at J; junction bases unmatched: 7. Germline V lookup: CDR1 DFQATT, CDR2 SNEGSKA (reference sequence).

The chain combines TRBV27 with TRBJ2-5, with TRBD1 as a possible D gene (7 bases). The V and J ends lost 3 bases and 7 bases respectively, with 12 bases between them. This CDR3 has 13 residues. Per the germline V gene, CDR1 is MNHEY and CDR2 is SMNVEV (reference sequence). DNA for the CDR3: TGTGCCAGCAGTTTTGGTCAGGGGGGGACCCAGTACTTC. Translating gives CASSFGQGGTQYF.

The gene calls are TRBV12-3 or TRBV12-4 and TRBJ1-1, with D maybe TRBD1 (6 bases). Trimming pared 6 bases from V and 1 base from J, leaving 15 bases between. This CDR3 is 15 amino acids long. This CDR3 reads CASSAVGHPNTEAFF. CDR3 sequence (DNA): TGTGCCAGCAGCGCCGTGGGACACCCGAACACTGAAGCTTTCTTT.

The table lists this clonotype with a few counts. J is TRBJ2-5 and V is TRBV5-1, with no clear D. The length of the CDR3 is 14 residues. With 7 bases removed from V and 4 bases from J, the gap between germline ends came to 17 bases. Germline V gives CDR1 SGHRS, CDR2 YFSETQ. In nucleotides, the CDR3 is TGCGCCAGCGTGGAAAACGCAAATGGAGAGACCCAGTACTTC. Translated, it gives CASVENANGETQYF. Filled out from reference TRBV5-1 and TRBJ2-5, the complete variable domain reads KAGVTQTPRYLIKTRGQQVTLSCSPISGHRSVSWYQQTPGQGLQFLFEYFSETQRNKGNFPGRFSGRQFSNSRSEMNVSTLELGDSALYLCASVENANGETQYFGPGTRLLVL.

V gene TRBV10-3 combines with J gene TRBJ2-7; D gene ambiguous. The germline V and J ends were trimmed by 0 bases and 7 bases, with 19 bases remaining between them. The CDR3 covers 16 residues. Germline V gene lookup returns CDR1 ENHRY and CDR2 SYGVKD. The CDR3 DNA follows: TGTGCCATCAGTGAGTCTCGTCGGCTAGATTTAAATGAGCAGTACTTC. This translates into CAISESRRLDLNEQYF.

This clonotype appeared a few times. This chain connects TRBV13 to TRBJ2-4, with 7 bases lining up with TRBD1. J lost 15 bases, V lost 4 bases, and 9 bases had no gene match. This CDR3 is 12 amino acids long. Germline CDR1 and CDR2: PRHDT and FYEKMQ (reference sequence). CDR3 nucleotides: TGTGCCAGCAGCTCCGACAGGGTCGAACTGTACTTC. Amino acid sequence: CASSSDRVELYF.

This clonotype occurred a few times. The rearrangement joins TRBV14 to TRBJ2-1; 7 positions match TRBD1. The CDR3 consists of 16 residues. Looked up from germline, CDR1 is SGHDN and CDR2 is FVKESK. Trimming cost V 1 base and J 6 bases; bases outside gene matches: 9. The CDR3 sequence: CASSQVDRALVNEQFF. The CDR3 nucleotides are TGTGCCAGCAGCCAAGTTGACAGGGCGTTGGTCAATGAGCAGTTCTTC.

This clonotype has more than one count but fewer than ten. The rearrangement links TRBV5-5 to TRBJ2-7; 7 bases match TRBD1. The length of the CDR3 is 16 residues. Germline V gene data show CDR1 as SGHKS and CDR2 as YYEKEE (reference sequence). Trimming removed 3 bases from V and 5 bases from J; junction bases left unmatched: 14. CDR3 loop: CASSSTTGMGLDEQYF. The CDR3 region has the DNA TGTGCCAGCAGCTCGACGACAGGGATGGGTCTTGACGAGCAGTACTTC.

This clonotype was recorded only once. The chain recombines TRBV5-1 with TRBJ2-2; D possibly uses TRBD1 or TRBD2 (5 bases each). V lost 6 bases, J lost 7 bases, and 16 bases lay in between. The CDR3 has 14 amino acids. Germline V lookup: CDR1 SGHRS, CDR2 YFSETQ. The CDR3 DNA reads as TGCGCCAGCACCCTTGTTGGGGGAATCGGGGAGCTGTTTTTT. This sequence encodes CASTLVGGIGELFF.

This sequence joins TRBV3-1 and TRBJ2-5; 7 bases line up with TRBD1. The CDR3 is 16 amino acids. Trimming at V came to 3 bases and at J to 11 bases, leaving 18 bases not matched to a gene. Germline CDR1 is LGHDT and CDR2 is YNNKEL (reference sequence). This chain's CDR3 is CASSHPFEGAYNEQYF. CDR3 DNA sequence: TGTGCCAGCAGCCATCCCTTTGAGGGGGCTTACAATGAGCAGTACTTC.

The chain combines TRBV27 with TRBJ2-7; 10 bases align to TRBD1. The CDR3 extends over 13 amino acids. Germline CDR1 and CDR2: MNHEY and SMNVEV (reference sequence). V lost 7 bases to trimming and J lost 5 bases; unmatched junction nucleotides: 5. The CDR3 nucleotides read TGTGCCAGCAAGCGGACAGGGGGGAACGAGCAGTACTTC. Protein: CASKRTGGNEQYF.

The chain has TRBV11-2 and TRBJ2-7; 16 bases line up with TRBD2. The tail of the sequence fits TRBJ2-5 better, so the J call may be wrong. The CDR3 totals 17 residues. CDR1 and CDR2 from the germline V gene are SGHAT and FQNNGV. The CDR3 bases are TGTGCCAGCAGCGCGGGACTAGCGGGGGGGAGAGAAGAGACCCAGTACTTC. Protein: CASSAGLAGGREETQYF.

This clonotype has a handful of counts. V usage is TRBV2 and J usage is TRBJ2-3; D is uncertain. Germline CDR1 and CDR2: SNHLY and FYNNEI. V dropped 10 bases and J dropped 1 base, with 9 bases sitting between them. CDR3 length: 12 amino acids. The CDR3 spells CATTYGTDTQYF. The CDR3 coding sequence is TGTGCCACCACTTACGGCACAGATACGCAGTATTTT.

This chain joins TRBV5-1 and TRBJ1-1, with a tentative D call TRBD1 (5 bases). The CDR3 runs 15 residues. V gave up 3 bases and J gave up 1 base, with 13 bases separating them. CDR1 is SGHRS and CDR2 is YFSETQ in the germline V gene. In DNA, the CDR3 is TGCGCCAGCAGCTACCAAACTCAGGGGAACACTGAAGCTTTCTTT. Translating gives CASSYQTQGNTEAFF.

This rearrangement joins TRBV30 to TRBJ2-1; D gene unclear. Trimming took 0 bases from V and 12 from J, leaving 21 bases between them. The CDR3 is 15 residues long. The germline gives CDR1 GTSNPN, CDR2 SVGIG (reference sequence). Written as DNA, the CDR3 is TGTGCCTGGAGTGTAAACCTTCTAGGTACGTCTGTGCAGTTCTTC. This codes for CAWSVNLLGTSVQFF.

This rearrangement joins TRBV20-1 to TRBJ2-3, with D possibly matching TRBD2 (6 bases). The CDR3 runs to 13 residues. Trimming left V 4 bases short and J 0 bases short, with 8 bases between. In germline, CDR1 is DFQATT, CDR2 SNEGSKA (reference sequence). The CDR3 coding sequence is TGCAGTGCTACTCGGGGGAGCACAGATACGCAGTATTTT. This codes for CSATRGSTDTQYF.

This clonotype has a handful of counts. CDR3 in DNA: TGCAGCGCCGGGACAGGGGGCAGGGGCACTGAAGCTTTCTTT. Translated, it gives CSAGTGGRGTEAFF. The chain carries TRBV29-1 and TRBJ1-1, with TRBD1 matching over 12 bases. The V segment lost 7 bases and the J segment 4 bases; nucleotides outside the gene matches: 7. The CDR3 loop spans 14 amino acids. Germline CDR1 and CDR2: SQVTM and ANQGSEA.

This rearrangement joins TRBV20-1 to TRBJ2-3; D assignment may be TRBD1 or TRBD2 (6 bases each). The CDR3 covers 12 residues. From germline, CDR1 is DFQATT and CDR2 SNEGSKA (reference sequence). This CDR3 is CSYQGGIDTQYF. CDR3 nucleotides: TGCAGCTACCAAGGGGGGATAGATACGCAGTATTTT.

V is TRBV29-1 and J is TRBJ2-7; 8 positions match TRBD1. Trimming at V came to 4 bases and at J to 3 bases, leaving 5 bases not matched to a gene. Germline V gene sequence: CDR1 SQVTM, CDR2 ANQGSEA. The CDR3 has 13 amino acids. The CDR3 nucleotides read TGCAGCGTTGCACAGGGGGAAATCTACGAGCAGTACTTC. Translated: CSVAQGEIYEQYF.

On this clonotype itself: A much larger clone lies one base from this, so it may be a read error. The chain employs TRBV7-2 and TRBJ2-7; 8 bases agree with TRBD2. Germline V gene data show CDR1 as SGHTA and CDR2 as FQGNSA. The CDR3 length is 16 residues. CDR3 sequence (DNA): TGTGCCGGCAGCTTGAGAGCGGGGGAAGGTTCCTACGAGCAGTACTTC. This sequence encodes CAGSLRAGEGSYEQYF.

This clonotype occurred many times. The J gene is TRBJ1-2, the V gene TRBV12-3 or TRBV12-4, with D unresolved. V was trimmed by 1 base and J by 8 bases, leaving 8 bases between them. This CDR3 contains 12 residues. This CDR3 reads CASSLGSGGYTF. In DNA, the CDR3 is TGTGCCAGCAGTTTAGGCAGTGGGGGCTACACCTTC.

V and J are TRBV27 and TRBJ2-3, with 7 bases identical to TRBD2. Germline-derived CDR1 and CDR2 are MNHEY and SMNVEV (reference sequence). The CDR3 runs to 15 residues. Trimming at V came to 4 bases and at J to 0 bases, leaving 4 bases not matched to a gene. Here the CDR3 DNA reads TGTGCCAGCAGTTCGGGACTACATAGCACAGATACGCAGTATTTT. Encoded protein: CASSSGLHSTDTQYF.

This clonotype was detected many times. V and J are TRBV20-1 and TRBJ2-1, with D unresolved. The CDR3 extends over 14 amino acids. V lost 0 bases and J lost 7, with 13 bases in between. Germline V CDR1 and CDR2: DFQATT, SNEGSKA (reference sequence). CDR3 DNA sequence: TGCAGTGCTAGAGATTTAAATACAGTTAATGAGCAGTTCTTC. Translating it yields CSARDLNTVNEQFF.

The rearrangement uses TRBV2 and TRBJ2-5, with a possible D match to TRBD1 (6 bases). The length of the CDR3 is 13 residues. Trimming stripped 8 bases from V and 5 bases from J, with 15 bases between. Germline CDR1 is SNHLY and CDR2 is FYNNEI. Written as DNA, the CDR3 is TGTGCCAGCGTGTCAAGGGGGTGGGAGACCCAGTACTTC. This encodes CASVSRGWETQYF.

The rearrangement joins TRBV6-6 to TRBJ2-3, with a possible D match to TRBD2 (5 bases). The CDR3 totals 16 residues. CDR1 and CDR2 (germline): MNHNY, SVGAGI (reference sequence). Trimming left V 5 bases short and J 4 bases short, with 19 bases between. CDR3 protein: CASSGRLFAGSDTQYF. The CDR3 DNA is TGTGCCAGCAGTGGGCGTTTGTTTGCGGGCTCAGATACGCAGTATTTT.

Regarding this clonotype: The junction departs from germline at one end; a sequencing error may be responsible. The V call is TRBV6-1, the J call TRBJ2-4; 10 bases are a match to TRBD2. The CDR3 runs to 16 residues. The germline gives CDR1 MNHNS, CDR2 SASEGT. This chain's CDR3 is CASSEAGGPGKNIQYF. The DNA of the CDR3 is TGTGCCAGCAGCGAAGCGGGAGGGCCGGGCAAAAACATTCAGTACTTC.

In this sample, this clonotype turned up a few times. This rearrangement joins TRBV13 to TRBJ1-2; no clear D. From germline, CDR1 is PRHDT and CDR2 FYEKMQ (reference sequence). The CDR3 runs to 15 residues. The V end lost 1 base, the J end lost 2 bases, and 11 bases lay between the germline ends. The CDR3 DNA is TGTGCCAGCAGCTTAGTGTTGGATAGGAACTATGGCTACACCTTC. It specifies CASSLVLDRNYGYTF.

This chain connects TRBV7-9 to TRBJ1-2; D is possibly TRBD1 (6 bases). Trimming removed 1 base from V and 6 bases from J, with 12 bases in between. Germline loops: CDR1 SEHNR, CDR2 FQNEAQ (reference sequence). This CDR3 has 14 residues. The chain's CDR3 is CASSLDWDNHGYTF. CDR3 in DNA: TGTGCCAGCAGCTTAGACTGGGACAACCATGGCTACACCTTC. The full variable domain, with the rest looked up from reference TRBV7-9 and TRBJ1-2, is DTGVSQNPRHKITKRGQNVTFRCDPISEHNRLYWYRQTLGQGPEFLTYFQNEAQLEKSRLLSDRFSAERPKGSFSTLEIQRTEQGDSAMYLCASSLDWDNHGYTFGSGTRLTVV.